What follows is one T cell receptor (beta chain) and its context. Trimming took off 0 bases at V and 2 bases at J, with 5 bases between the two ends. There are 13 residues in the CDR3. The sample comes from a study of control samples from healthy donors and cancer patients. Generated by immunoSEQ multiplex PCR, the TCRdb table keeps only in-frame clones and is missing some. The table lists roughly 100,000 clones, approximately 90% of them singletons, with 19% in the top ten. The TCR comes from a man aged 60-69 years with lung cancer. What was sequenced was PBMCs. The chain uses TRBV12-3 or TRBV12-4 and TRBJ2-7; D is ambiguous. This CDR3 is CASSLARTYEQYF. The CDR3 DNA follows: TGTGCCAGCAGTTTAGCCCGAACCTACGAGCAGTACTTC.